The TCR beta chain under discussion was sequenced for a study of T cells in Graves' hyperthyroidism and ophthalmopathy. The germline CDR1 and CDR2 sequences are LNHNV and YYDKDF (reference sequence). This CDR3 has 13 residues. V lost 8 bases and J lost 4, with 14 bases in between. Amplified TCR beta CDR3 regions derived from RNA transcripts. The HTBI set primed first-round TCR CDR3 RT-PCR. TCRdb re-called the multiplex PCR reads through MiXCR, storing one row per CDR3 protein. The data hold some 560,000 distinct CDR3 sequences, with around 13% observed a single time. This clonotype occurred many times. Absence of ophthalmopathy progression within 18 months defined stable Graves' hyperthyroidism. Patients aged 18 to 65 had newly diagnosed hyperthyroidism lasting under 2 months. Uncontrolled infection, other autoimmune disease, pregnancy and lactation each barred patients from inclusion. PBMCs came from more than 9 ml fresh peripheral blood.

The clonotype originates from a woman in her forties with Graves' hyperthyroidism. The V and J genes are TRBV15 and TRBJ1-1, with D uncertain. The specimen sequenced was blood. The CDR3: CATERTRSTEAFF. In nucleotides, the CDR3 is TGTGCCACCGAACGTACGCGGAGCACTGAAGCTTTCTTT. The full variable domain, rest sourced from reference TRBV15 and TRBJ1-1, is DAMVIQNPRYQVTQFGKPVTLSCSQTLNHNVMYWYQQKSSQAPKLLFHYYDKDFNNEADTPDNFQSRRPNTSFCFLDIRSPGLGDTAMYLCATERTRSTEAFFGQGTRLTVV.